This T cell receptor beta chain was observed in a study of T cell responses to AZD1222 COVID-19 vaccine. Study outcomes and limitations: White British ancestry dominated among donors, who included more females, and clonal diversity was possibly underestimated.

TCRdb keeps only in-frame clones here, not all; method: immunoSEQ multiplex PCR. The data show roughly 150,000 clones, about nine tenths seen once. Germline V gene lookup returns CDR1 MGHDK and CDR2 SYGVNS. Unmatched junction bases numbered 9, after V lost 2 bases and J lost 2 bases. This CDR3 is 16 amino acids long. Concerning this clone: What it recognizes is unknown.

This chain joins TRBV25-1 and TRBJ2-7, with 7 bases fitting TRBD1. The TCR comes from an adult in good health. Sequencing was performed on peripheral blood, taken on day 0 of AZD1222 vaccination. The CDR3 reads CASSEPGTERPYEQYF. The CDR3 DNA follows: TGTGCCAGCAGTGAACCCGGGACAGAACGACCCTACGAGCAGTACTTC.